The next 28 T cell receptor beta chains were all read from a single sample in a study of T cell responses to AZD1222 COVID-19 vaccine. Produced via immunoSEQ multiplex PCR; TCRdb's table is partial and in-frame only. The sample records tens of thousands of clones, around 82% being singletons. The material was peripheral blood, obtained on day 0 of AZD1222 vaccination. The receptors were sampled from an adult in good health.

This clone was seen just once. J is TRBJ2-1 and V is TRBV6-5; possibly TRBD2 for D (5 bases). Germline V gene data show CDR1 as MNHEY and CDR2 as SVGAGI. The CDR3 length is 14 residues. The V end was cut by 7 bases, the J end by 8 bases, with 18 bases between. The CDR3 DNA is TGTGCCAGCACCCCACGGGGTAGCCTAGATGAGCAGTTCTTC. Its translation: CASTPRGSLDEQFF.

Written as DNA, the CDR3 is TGTGCCAGTAGTGGGAATAGCGGCTATGGCTACACCTTC. Encoded protein: CASSGNSGYGYTF. The rearrangement links TRBV19 to TRBJ1-2; the D is unclear. Trimming removed 5 bases at V and 4 bases at J, with 11 bases between. Germline loops: CDR1 LNHDA, CDR2 SQIVND (reference sequence). This CDR3 region has 13 residues. The variable domain in full, with the rest retrieved from reference TRBV19 and TRBJ1-2, is DGGITQSPKYLFRKEGQNVTLSCEQNLNHDAMYWYRQDPGQGLRLIYYSQIVNDFQKGDIAEGYSVSREKKESFPLTVTSAQKNPTAFYLCASSGNSGYGYTFGSGTRLTVV.

The V call is TRBV10-2, the J call TRBJ1-6, with D uncertain. Germline V CDR1 and CDR2: WSHSY, SAAADI. The CDR3 totals 12 residues. The V end lost 10 bases, the J end lost 7 bases, and 11 bases lay between the germline ends. CDR3 in DNA: TGCGCCACAACCCCGGGGAATTCACCCCTCCACTTT. It is translated as CATTPGNSPLHF.

The chain couples TRBV28 to TRBJ1-1; D remains ambiguous. Per the germline V gene, CDR1 is MDHEN and CDR2 is SYDVKM. This CDR3 is built from 15 residues. Trimming shortened V by 10 bases and J by 0 bases, and 18 bases separated the two germline ends. The CDR3 spells CAITSRRRMNTEAFF. CDR3 nucleotides: TGTGCCATCACCTCGAGGCGCAGGATGAACACTGAAGCTTTCTTT. Drawing the rest from reference TRBV28 and TRBJ1-1, the complete variable domain is DVKVTQSSRYLVKRTGEKVFLECVQDMDHENMFWYRQDPGLGLRLIYFSYDVKMKEKGDIPEGYSVSREKKERFSLILESASTNQTSMYLCAITSRRRMNTEAFFGQGTRLTVV.

J is TRBJ2-3 and V is TRBV11-3; 7 bases line up with TRBD1. V dropped 3 bases and J dropped 0; count of bases not matched to a gene: 6. The CDR3 loop spans 16 amino acids. From germline, CDR1 is SGHNT and CDR2 YENEEA. The CDR3 DNA is TGTGCCAGCAGCTTCGGGACAGATGCTAGCACAGATACGCAGTATTTT. It codes for CASSFGTDASTDTQYF. The full variable domain, in which reference TRBV11-3 and TRBJ2-3 provide the parts outside the CDR3, is EAGVVQSPRYKIIEKKQPVAFWCNPISGHNTLYWYLQNLGQGPELLIRYENEEAVDDSQLPKDRFSAERLKGVDSTLKIQPAELGDSAVYLCASSFGTDASTDTQYFGPGTRLTVL.

V gene TRBV28 combines with J gene TRBJ1-1; no definite D call. V was shortened by 6 bases and J by 10 bases, with 27 bases between the two germline ends. CDR1 and CDR2 (germline): MDHEN, SYDVKM. There are 16 residues in the CDR3. CDR3 DNA: TGTGCCAGCAGATCTCCTACCCCCCACCATGGGCATCGAGCTTTCTTT. Residues: CASRSPTPHHGHRAFF.

The chain recombines TRBV10-1 with TRBJ2-1, with a possible D match to TRBD2 (5 bases). CDR3 length equals 15 residues. In germline, CDR1 is WNHNN, CDR2 SYGVQD (reference sequence). The ends were cut back, 8 bases at V and 4 bases at J, with 18 bases in the middle. The CDR3 reads CASPIMRVRYNEQFF. CDR3 DNA: TGCGCCAGCCCCATCATGCGGGTGAGGTACAATGAGCAGTTCTTC.

The chain joins TRBV15 to TRBJ1-1, with TRBD1 matching over 7 bases. The CDR3 spans 15 residues. V lost 8 bases to trimming and J lost 0 bases; unmatched junction nucleotides: 9. CDR1 is LNHNV and CDR2 is YYDKDF in the germline V gene (reference sequence). The CDR3 loop is CATVRGLGMNTEAFF. CDR3 DNA sequence: TGTGCCACCGTGAGGGGGCTAGGCATGAACACTGAAGCTTTCTTT.

CDR3 coding DNA: TGTGCCAGCAGCTTAGGCCAATACAATGAGCAGTTCTTC. It encodes CASSLGQYNEQFF. The chain links TRBV11-2 to TRBJ2-1; D remains ambiguous. This CDR3 contains 13 residues. Deletions cut 1 base from V and 4 bases from J, with 5 bases between. Looked up from germline, CDR1 is SGHAT and CDR2 is FQNNGV. Using reference TRBV11-2 and TRBJ2-1 for the parts outside the CDR3, the full variable domain is EAGVAQSPRYKIIEKRQSVAFWCNPISGHATLYWYQQILGQGPKLLIQFQNNGVVDDSQLPKDRFSAERLKGVDSTLKIQPAKLEDSAVYLCASSLGQYNEQFFGPGTRLTVL.

This clone was observed a single time. The chain carries TRBV27 and TRBJ2-5; D gene ambiguous. The CDR3 totals 14 residues. From germline, CDR1 is MNHEY and CDR2 SMNVEV (reference sequence). Trimming took 6 bases from V and 1 from J, leaving 12 bases between them. The CDR3 DNA sequence: TGTGCCAGCAGCCCCGACTTTTTCCAAGAGACCCAGTACTTC. Its translation is CASSPDFFQETQYF.

The gene calls are TRBV7-5 and TRBJ2-5; the D call TRBD2 from the table was never checked on the DNA. TRBV7-5 is listed as a pseudogene. The CDR3 contains 17 residues. This chain's CDR3 is CARSLASQRGNQETQYF. CDR3 bases: TGTGCCAGAAGCTTAGCCTCTCAGCGGGGAAACCAAGAGACCCAGTACTTC.

V is TRBV5-5 and J is TRBJ2-6, with 7 bases identical to TRBD1. Losses at the gene ends were 3 bases for V and 0 bases for J; bases not matched to a gene: 6. The germline V gene has CDR1 SGHKS and CDR2 YYEKEE (reference sequence). The CDR3 is 17 residues long. Here the CDR3 DNA reads TGTGCCAGCAGCTCCCAGGGGGTTAGCTCTGGGGCCAACGTCCTGACTTTC. Translating it yields CASSSQGVSSGANVLTF.

The chain recombines TRBV5-1 with TRBJ2-7, with TRBD1 matching 7 bases. J lost 0 bases, V lost 4 bases, and 7 bases had no gene match. Per germline, CDR1 SGHRS and CDR2 YFSETQ. The CDR3 is made up of 15 amino acids. Written as DNA, the CDR3 is TGCGCCAGCAGCCCGCAGGGACAGAGCTCCTACGAGCAGTACTTC. It yields the protein CASSPQGQSSYEQYF.

The chain recombines TRBV19 with TRBJ1-6; D may be TRBD1 (5 bases). V was pared by 5 bases and J by 7 bases, with 15 bases between. There are 15 residues in the CDR3. Germline V gene lookup returns CDR1 LNHDA and CDR2 SQIVND (reference sequence). The CDR3 loop is CASSPGDWANSPLHF. In DNA form, the CDR3 reads TGTGCCAGTAGTCCGGGGGACTGGGCGAATTCACCCCTCCACTTT.

The CDR3 loop reads CASRVGDTEAFF. In nucleotides, the CDR3 is TGTGCCAGCAGGGTAGGGGATACTGAAGCTTTCTTT. The chain is built from TRBV6-5 and TRBJ1-1; TRBD1 is a possible D gene (5 bases). V gave up 6 bases and J gave up 5 bases, with 10 bases separating them. The CDR3 sequence is 12 residues long. The germline gives CDR1 MNHEY, CDR2 SVGAGI.

In its sample, this clone was seen once. The chain uses TRBV6-1 and TRBJ2-1; D may be TRBD2 (6 bases). Germline lookup yields CDR1 MNHNS and CDR2 SASEGT. V was cut by 0 bases and J by 10 bases, with 10 bases left in between. There are 13 residues in the CDR3. The DNA for the CDR3 is TGTGCCAGCAGTGAAGCTCGGGGGACGGAGCAGTTCTTC. Its translation: CASSEARGTEQFF.

The genes are TRBV5-1 and TRBJ1-2; D may be TRBD1 (5 bases). The V gene lost 2 bases and the J gene lost 2 bases, with 10 bases spanning the gap. This CDR3 comprises 14 residues. Per the germline V gene, CDR1 is SGHRS and CDR2 is YFSETQ. As DNA, the CDR3 is TGCGCCAGCAGCTTAGGGACGGTCAACTATGGCTACACCTTC. Translation gives CASSLGTVNYGYTF. Full variable domain (remainder filled in from reference TRBV5-1 and TRBJ1-2): KAGVTQTPRYLIKTRGQQVTLSCSPISGHRSVSWYQQTPGQGLQFLFEYFSETQRNKGNFPGRFSGRQFSNSRSEMNVSTLELGDSALYLCASSLGTVNYGYTFGSGTRLTVV.

This clone was detected a few times. This chain connects TRBV11-1 to TRBJ2-7, with TRBD1 matching 8 bases. The germline V gene has CDR1 SGHAT and CDR2 FQDESV (reference sequence). V shed 5 bases, J shed 6 bases, and the junction held 6 bases outside the gene matches. This CDR3 has 13 residues. CDR3 sequence: CASSPGQGGEQYF. As DNA, the CDR3 is TGTGCCAGCAGCCCCGGACAGGGCGGCGAGCAGTACTTC.

V usage is TRBV7-2 and J usage is TRBJ1-3, with no clear D. The germline V gene encodes CDR1 SGHTA and CDR2 FQGNSA. The CDR3 covers 12 residues. V dropped 4 bases and J dropped 5 bases, with 6 bases sitting between them. The chain's CDR3 is CASSSQRNTIYF. As DNA, the CDR3 is TGTGCCAGCAGCTCACAGCGAAACACCATATATTTT.

V and J are TRBV24-1 and TRBJ2-5; possibly TRBD2 for D (5 bases). V was clipped by 5 bases and J by 3 bases, with 12 bases between them. Germline V CDR1 and CDR2: KGHDR, SFDVKD. The CDR3 loop spans 14 amino acids. CDR3 loop: CATSASDWKETQYF. CDR3 coding DNA: TGTGCCACCAGTGCCTCGGACTGGAAAGAGACCCAGTACTTC.

This chain uses TRBV15 with TRBJ2-3; D gene ambiguous. Trimming removed 3 bases from V and 0 bases from J, with 4 bases in between. There are 13 residues in the CDR3. From germline, CDR1 is LNHNV and CDR2 YYDKDF (reference sequence). In DNA form, the CDR3 reads TGTGCCACCAGCAGGGCTAGCACAGATACGCAGTATTTT. Translated: CATSRASTDTQYF.

For the CDR3, the DNA is TGTGCCACCGGCCAGGGCTCGGAGACCCAGTACTTC. This translates into CATGQGSETQYF. The chain recombines TRBV24-1 with TRBJ2-5, with D perhaps TRBD1 (5 bases). V was shortened by 9 bases and J by 5 bases, with 12 bases between the two germline ends. Germline V gives CDR1 KGHDR, CDR2 SFDVKD. CDR3 length equals 12 residues.

This clone has just one count. The chain uses TRBV10-3 and TRBJ2-3; TRBD1 might be the D (6 bases). This CDR3 contains 14 residues. Germline-derived CDR1 and CDR2 are ENHRY and SYGVKD. Trimming left V 6 bases short and J 2 bases short, with 12 bases between. The CDR3 here is CAIRRTEYTDTQYF. CDR3 nucleotide sequence: TGTGCCATCAGGAGGACAGAATACACAGATACGCAGTATTTT.

The chain couples TRBV27 to TRBJ1-2; D might be TRBD1 (5 bases). The CDR3 has 13 amino acids. V was clipped by 5 bases and J by 8 bases, with 15 bases between them. Germline V CDR1 and CDR2: MNHEY, SMNVEV (reference sequence). CDR3 nucleotide sequence: TGTGCCAGCAGTACCAATCAGGGTGGCGGCTACACCTTC. It encodes CASSTNQGGGYTF.

V usage is TRBV19 and J usage is TRBJ1-1; the D gene is possibly TRBD1 (6 bases). Germline V gene sequence: CDR1 LNHDA, CDR2 SQIVND (reference sequence). The germline V and J ends were trimmed by 1 base and 6 bases, with 9 bases remaining between them. The CDR3 extends over 13 amino acids. The CDR3 spells CASSIGGLAEAFF. For the CDR3, the DNA is TGTGCCAGTAGTATAGGGGGGCTGGCTGAAGCTTTCTTT.

The V call is TRBV5-1, the J call TRBJ1-1; no definite D call. Trimming removed 6 bases at V and 0 bases at J, with 9 bases between. The CDR3 sequence is 13 residues long. The germline CDR1 and CDR2 sequences are SGHRS and YFSETQ. CDR3 protein: CASKPLMNTEAFF. Written as DNA, the CDR3 is TGCGCCAGCAAACCGCTCATGAACACTGAAGCTTTCTTT.

In its sample, this clone was seen once. The chain links TRBV7-9 to TRBJ2-2; a possible D gene is TRBD2 (5 bases). Trimming shortened V by 3 bases and J by 6 bases, and 5 bases separated the two germline ends. Germline V gene sequence: CDR1 SEHNR, CDR2 FQNEAQ (reference sequence). The CDR3 contains 12 residues. The CDR3 protein is CASSFGAGELFF. CDR3 sequence (DNA): TGTGCCAGCAGCTTCGGGGCCGGGGAGCTGTTTTTT.

V is TRBV10-3 and J is TRBJ1-2, with D perhaps TRBD1 (6 bases). The CDR3 contains 13 residues. Germline V gene lookup returns CDR1 ENHRY and CDR2 SYGVKD. The V and J ends lost 7 bases and 3 bases respectively, with 12 bases between them. The CDR3 protein is CAIKEGGDYGYTF. CDR3 sequence (DNA): TGTGCCATCAAAGAGGGGGGGGACTATGGCTACACCTTC.